The source of this T cell receptor beta chain is a study of blood T cells in healthy people across ages. Study conclusions and caveats: The study regarded diversity estimates from one million T cells as underestimates. It was the long-lived donors that had more naive CD4+ cells and higher diversity than aged donors.

Of note for this clonotype: The antigen is unknown.

A second roughly 7 to 12 cycle PCR used barcoded and J-beta primers. Each TCR beta cDNA got a 12-nucleotide random molecular identifier. TCRdb analysed the 5' RACE reads with MiXCR anew, one entry per CDR3 protein. The profile shows roughly 1,800,000 distinct CDR3 sequences, roughly 52% of them singletons. Trimming pared 0 bases from V and 8 bases from J, leaving 17 bases between. This CDR3 is 15 amino acids long. The germline gives CDR1 SGDLS, CDR2 YYNGEE. V is TRBV9 and J is TRBJ1-2, with D maybe TRBD1 (5 bases). The receptor was derived from a woman aged 40-49 years in good health. Input material: blood. This CDR3 is CASSVGVSGTPGYTF. The CDR3 DNA sequence: TGTGCCAGCAGCGTAGGGGTAAGCGGGACCCCGGGCTACACCTTC. The entire variable domain, with the rest obtained from reference TRBV9 and TRBJ1-2, is as follows: DSGVTQTPKHLITATGQRVTLRCSPRSGDLSVYWYQQSLDQGLQFLIQYYNGEERAKGNILERFSAQQFPDLHSELNLSSLELGDSALYFCASSVGVSGTPGYTFGSGTRLTVV.